A few counts support the clone carrying this T cell receptor (beta chain). Its specificity is not known. This sample stems from a study of vaccination and CD4 T cells after COVID-19. The wider study: Convalescent donors totaled six males and four females, including two who were Hispanic. Each control was exposed to a CEFX pool, an HIV-1 Nef pool, or no peptide at all.

Sequenced with the Oncomine TCR Beta short-read assay was DNA taken from cultured CD4+ T cells. TCRdb ran MiXCR on the PCR reads and lists one entry per CDR3 protein. The repertoire holds about 7,200 distinct CDR3 sequences, with over 20% as singletons. Regarding treatment: approximately 9-day PBMC culture with coronavirus spike peptide pools or control peptides (ViraFEST assay). ViraFEST used peptide pools to expand antigen-specific T cells before TCR sequencing. Trimming removed 1 base from V and 5 bases from J, with 13 bases in between. Germline V CDR1 and CDR2: SGHNT, YYREEE (reference sequence). The CDR3 has 14 residues.

The chain joins TRBV5-4 to TRBJ2-7; D tentatively fits TRBD1 or TRBD2 (6 bases each). Here the sequenced sample was CD4+ T cells from blood, cultured in vitro, taken after SARS-CoV-2 vaccination. This receptor was identified in a human donor who had recovered from COVID-19. The CDR3 sequence: CASSLMGGWDEQYF. For the CDR3, the DNA is TGTGCCAGCAGCTTGATGGGGGGCTGGGACGAGCAGTACTTC.